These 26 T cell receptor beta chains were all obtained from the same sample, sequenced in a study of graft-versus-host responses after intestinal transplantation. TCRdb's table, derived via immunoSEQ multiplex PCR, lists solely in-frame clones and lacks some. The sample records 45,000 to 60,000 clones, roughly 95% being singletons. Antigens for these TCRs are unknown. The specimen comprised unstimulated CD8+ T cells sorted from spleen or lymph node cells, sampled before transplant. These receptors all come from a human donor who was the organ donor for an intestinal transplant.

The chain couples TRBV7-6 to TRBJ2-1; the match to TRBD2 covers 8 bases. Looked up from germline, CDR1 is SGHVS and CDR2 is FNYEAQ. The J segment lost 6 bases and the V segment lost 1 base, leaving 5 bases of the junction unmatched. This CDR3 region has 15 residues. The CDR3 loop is CASSLGGGYGNEQFF. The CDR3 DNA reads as TGTGCCAGCAGCTTAGGCGGGGGGTACGGCAATGAGCAGTTCTTC.

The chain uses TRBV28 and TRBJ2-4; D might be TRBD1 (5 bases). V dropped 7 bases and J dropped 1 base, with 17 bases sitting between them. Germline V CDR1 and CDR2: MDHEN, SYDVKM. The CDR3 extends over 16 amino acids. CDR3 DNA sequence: TGTGCCAGCACTCTATCAGACAGTTCGGCCAAAAACATTCAGTACTTC. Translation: CASTLSDSSAKNIQYF.

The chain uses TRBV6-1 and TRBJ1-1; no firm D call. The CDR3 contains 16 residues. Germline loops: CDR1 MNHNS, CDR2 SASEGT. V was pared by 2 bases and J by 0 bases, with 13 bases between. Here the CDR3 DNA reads TGTGCCAGCAGTGAACGACTACAGACTATGAACACTGAAGCTTTCTTT. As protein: CASSERLQTMNTEAFF.

The CDR3 here is CASSLGMGVAQPQHF. CDR3 coding DNA: TGTGCCAGCAGCTTAGGGATGGGGGTGGCTCAGCCCCAGCATTTT. This chain joins TRBV7-2 and TRBJ1-5; D is perhaps TRBD1 (5 bases). Deletions cut 1 base from V and 6 bases from J, with 13 bases between. This CDR3 spans 15 amino acids. Germline assignment: CDR1 SGHTA and CDR2 FQGNSA.

The CDR3 region is CASSRLQGPDTQYF. In nucleotides, the CDR3 is TGTGCCAGCAGTCGTTTACAGGGTCCGGATACGCAGTATTTT. The chain joins TRBV9 to TRBJ2-3; a weak D match, TRBD1 (6 bases). Trimming stripped 5 bases from V and 6 bases from J, with 16 bases between. Germline CDR1 is SGDLS and CDR2 is YYNGEE. The CDR3 extends over 14 amino acids.

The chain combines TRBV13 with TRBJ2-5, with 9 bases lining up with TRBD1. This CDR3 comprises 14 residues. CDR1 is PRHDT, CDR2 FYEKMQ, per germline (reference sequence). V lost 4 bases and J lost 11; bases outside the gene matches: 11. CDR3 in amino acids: CASSSGQGPREQYF. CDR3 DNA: TGTGCCAGCAGCTCAGGACAGGGGCCGAGAGAGCAGTACTTC.

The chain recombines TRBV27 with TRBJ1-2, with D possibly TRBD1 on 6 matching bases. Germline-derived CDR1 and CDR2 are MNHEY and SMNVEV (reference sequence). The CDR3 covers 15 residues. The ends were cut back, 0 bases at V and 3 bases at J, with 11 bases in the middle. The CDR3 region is CASSLSRTDYYGYTF. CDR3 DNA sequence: TGTGCCAGCAGTTTATCCAGGACAGATTACTATGGCTACACCTTC.

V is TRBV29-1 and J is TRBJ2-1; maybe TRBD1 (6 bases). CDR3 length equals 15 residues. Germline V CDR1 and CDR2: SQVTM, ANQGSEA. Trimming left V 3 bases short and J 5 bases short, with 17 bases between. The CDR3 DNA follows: TGCAGCGTTGAGGGGGCTTCGGCAGTAGACAATGAGCAGTTCTTC. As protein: CSVEGASAVDNEQFF.

The CDR3 DNA reads TGTGCCAGCAGTGAAAACGAGCAGTACTTC. Translating gives CASSENEQYF. This sequence joins TRBV2 and TRBJ2-7; D is unclear. Germline CDR1 and CDR2: SNHLY and FYNNEI. Trimming shortened V by 2 bases and J by 5 bases, and 1 base separated the two germline ends. The CDR3 length is 10 residues. Supplemented by reference TRBV2 and TRBJ2-7, the full variable domain reads EPEVTQTPSHQVTQMGQEVILRCVPISNHLYFYWYRQILGQKVEFLVSFYNNEISEKSEIFDDQFSVERPDGSNFTLKIRSTKLEDSAMYFCASSENEQYFGPGTRLTVT.

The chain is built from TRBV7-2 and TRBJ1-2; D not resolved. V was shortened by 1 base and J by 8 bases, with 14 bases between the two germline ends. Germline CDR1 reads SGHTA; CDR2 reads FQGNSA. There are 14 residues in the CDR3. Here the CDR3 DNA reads TGTGCCAGCAGCTTAGGGTATGGTTCTTTCGGCTACACCTTC. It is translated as CASSLGYGSFGYTF.

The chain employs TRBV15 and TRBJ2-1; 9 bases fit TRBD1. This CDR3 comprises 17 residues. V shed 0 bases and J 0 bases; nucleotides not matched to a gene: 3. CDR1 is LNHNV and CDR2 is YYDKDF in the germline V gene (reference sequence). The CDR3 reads CATSRDGQGSSYNEQFF. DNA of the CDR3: TGTGCCACCAGCAGAGACGGACAGGGGAGCTCCTACAATGAGCAGTTCTTC.

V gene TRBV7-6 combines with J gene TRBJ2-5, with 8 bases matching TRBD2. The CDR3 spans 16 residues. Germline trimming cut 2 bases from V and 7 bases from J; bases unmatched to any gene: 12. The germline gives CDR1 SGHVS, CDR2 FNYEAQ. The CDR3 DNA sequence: TGTGCCAGCAGCTTACCGTCTCTAGCGGGTCCGGGGACCCAGTACTTC. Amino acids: CASSLPSLAGPGTQYF.

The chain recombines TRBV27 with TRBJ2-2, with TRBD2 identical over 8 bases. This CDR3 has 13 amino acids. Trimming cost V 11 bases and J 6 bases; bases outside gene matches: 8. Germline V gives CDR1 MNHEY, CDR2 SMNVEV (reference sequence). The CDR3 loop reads CAGAGVIAGELFF. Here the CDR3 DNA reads TGTGCCGGAGCGGGGGTAATCGCCGGGGAGCTGTTTTTT.

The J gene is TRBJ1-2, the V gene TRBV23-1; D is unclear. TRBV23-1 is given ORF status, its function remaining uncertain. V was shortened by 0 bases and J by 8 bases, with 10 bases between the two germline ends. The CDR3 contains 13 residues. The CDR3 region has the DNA TGCGCCAGCAGTCAATCATCTGGTTCAGGCTACACCTTC. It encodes CASSQSSGSGYTF.

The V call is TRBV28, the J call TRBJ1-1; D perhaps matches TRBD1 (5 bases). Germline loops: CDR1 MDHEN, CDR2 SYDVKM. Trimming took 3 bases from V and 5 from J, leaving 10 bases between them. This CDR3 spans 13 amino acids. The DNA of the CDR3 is TGTGCCAGCAGTTTTCGGGGGGTAACTGAAGCTTTCTTT. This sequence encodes CASSFRGVTEAFF.

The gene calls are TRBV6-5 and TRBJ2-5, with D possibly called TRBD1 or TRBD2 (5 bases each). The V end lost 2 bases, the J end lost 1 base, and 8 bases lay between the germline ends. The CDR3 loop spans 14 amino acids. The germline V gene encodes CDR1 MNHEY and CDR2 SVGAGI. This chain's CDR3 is CASSYRDGQETQYF. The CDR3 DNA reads TGTGCCAGCAGTTACAGGGACGGCCAAGAGACCCAGTACTTC.

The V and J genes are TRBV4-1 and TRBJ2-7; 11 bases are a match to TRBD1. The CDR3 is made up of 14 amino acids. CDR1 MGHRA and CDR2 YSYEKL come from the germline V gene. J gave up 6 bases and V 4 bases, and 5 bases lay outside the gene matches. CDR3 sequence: CASSPGQGAIEQYF. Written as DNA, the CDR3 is TGCGCCAGCAGCCCCGGACAGGGGGCGATCGAGCAGTACTTC.

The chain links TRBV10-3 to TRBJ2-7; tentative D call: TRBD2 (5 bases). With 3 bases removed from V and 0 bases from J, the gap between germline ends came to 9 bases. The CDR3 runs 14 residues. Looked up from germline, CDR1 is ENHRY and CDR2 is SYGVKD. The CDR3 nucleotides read TGTGCCATCAGTGAATTGGGGAGCTCCTACGAGCAGTACTTC. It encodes CAISELGSSYEQYF.

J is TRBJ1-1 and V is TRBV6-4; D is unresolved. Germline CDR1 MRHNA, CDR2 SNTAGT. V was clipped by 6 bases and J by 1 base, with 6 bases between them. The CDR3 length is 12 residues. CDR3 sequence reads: CASRSGNTEAFF. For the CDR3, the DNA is TGTGCCAGCAGGTCAGGGAACACTGAAGCTTTCTTT.

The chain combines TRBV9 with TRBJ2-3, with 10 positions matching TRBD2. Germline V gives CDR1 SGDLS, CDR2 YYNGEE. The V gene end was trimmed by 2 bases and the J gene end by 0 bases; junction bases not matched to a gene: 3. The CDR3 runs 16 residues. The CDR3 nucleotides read TGTGCCAGCAGCGTTTCTAGCGGGGGCAGCACAGATACGCAGTATTTT. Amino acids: CASSVSSGGSTDTQYF.

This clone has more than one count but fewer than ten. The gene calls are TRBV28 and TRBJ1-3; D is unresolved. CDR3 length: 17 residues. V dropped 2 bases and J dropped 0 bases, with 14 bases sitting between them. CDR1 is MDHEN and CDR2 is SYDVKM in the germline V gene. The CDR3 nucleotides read TGTGCCAGCAGTTTACCCGGACTGGAGAGCTCTGGAAACACCATATATTTT. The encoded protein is CASSLPGLESSGNTIYF.

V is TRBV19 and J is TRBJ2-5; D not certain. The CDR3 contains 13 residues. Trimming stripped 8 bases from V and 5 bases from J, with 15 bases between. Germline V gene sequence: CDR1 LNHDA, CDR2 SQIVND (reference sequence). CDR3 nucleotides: TGTGCCAGTTCACCGACAACATCCGAGACCCAGTACTTC. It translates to CASSPTTSETQYF.

The CDR3 nucleotides are TGTGCCAGCAGCTTGGGGTGGGGGGCCAAAGGGGAAGCTTTCTTT. The encoded protein is CASSLGWGAKGEAFF. The rearrangement joins TRBV5-6 to TRBJ1-1, with a tentative D call TRBD1 (6 bases). The CDR3 length is 15 residues. V lost 0 bases, J lost 8 bases, and 17 bases lay in between. Germline V gene sequence: CDR1 SGHDT, CDR2 YYEEEE.

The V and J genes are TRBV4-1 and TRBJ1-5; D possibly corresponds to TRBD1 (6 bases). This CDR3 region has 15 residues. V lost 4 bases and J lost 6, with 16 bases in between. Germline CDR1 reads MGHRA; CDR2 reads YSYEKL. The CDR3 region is CASSRTTGLSQPQHF. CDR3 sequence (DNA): TGCGCCAGCAGCCGGACGACAGGTCTCAGTCAGCCCCAGCATTTT.

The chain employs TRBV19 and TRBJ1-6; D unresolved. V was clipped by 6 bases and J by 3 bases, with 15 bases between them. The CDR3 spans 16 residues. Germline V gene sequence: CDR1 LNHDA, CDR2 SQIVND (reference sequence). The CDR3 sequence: CASRGSEGIYNSPLHF. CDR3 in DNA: TGTGCCAGTAGAGGGTCGGAGGGCATCTATAATTCACCCCTCCACTTT. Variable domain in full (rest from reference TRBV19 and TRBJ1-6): DGGITQSPKYLFRKEGQNVTLSCEQNLNHDAMYWYRQDPGQGLRLIYYSQIVNDFQKGDIAEGYSVSREKKESFPLTVTSAQKNPTAFYLCASRGSEGIYNSPLHFGNGTRLTVT.

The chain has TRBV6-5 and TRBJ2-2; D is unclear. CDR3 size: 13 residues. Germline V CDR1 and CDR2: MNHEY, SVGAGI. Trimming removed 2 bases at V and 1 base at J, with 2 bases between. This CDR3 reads CASSYQNTGELFF. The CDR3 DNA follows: TGTGCCAGCAGTTACCAGAACACCGGGGAGCTGTTTTTT.